The 5 T cell receptor beta chains presented below share a single source sample, sequenced in a study of circulating and synovial CD4+ cells in juvenile arthritis. Only in-frame clones appear in the TCRdb table, and some are missing; sequencing was by immunoSEQ multiplex PCR. The sample has tens of thousands of clones, around 95% seen once. The sample comprised CD4+ T cells from blood. Receptors originate from a human donor with juvenile idiopathic arthritis.

V is TRBV25-1 and J is TRBJ1-1; TRBD1 matches at 7 bases. Germline-derived CDR1 and CDR2 are MGHDK and SYGVNS. The CDR3 spans 14 residues. Trimming removed 3 bases from V and 6 bases from J; junction bases left unmatched: 7. This chain's CDR3 is CASSDPTGVAEAFF. As DNA, the CDR3 is TGTGCCAGCAGTGACCCCACAGGGGTAGCTGAAGCTTTCTTT.

The chain employs TRBV11-2 and TRBJ2-7; the D gene is possibly TRBD2 (6 bases). The ends were cut back, 2 bases at V and 0 bases at J, with 11 bases in the middle. The CDR3 is 15 residues long. Germline CDR1 and CDR2: SGHAT and FQNNGV. CDR3 loop: CASSLFPGGSYEQYF. DNA for the CDR3: TGTGCCAGCAGCTTATTTCCCGGGGGCTCCTACGAGCAGTACTTC.

This chain uses TRBV14 with TRBJ2-1, with D possibly being TRBD2 (6 bases). This CDR3 is built from 15 residues. V was trimmed by 1 base and J by 9 bases, leaving 16 bases between them. The V gene's germline CDR1 is SGHDN and CDR2 FVKESK. CDR3 bases: TGTGCCAGCAGCCAAGTGGACTACTCTGCAAGTGAGCAGTTCTTC. It specifies CASSQVDYSASEQFF.

The V gene is TRBV7-9, the J gene TRBJ2-3; 7 bases are shared with TRBD1. From germline, CDR1 is SEHNR and CDR2 FQNEAQ (reference sequence). CDR3 length: 13 amino acids. Trimming cost V 6 bases and J 3 bases; bases outside gene matches: 3. CDR3 in amino acids: CASRQTGTDTQYF. In nucleotides, the CDR3 is TGTGCCAGCAGACAGACAGGGACAGATACGCAGTATTTT.

The chain employs TRBV6-1 and TRBJ2-1; 9 bases map to TRBD2. The CDR3 has 16 residues. Germline assignment: CDR1 MNHNS and CDR2 SASEGT. V was pared by 4 bases and J by 5 bases, with 9 bases of the junction left unmatched. The CDR3 sequence is CASSVAGGPWDNEQFF. For the CDR3, the DNA is TGTGCCAGCAGTGTTGCGGGAGGGCCCTGGGACAATGAGCAGTTCTTC.